This is a list of T cell receptor beta chains from one sample in a study of blood T cell repertoires in COVID-19. Sequencing was performed with immunoSEQ multiplex PCR; in TCRdb, only in-frame clones are kept and a portion is missing. The sample records about 330,000 clones, approximately 85% being singletons. Sequencing input: peripheral blood. The receptors here all came from a human donor in a cohort sampled during active COVID-19. Each CDR3 is given with its conserved first and last residue. Fields, in order: V gene, J gene, clone size, D gene, CDR3 protein, CDR3 DNA. The D gene is left open where the match is weak. A clone size is listed for some rows: how often the clone was seen (once, few, many), or a class if it is expanded.

v_gene: TRBV10-1
j_gene: TRBJ2-1
abundance: .
d_gene: .
CDR3aa: CASGQNNEQFF
CDR3nt: TGCGCCAGCGGACAAAACAATGAGCAGTTCTTC

v_gene: TRBV18
j_gene: TRBJ1-6
abundance: .
d_gene: TRBD1
CDR3aa: CASSRDRGLDSPLHF
CDR3nt: TGTGCCAGCTCCCGGGACAGGGGGCTCGATTCACCCCTCCACTTT

v_gene: TRBV27
j_gene: TRBJ2-7
abundance: .
d_gene: TRBD1
CDR3aa: CASSHPGQGVYEQYF
CDR3nt: TGTGCCAGCAGTCATCCGGGACAGGGGGTTTACGAGCAGTACTTC

v_gene: TRBV29-1
j_gene: TRBJ2-1
abundance: few
d_gene: TRBD2
CDR3aa: CSVEGQGSGGLYNEQFF
CDR3nt: TGCAGCGTAGAGGGTCAGGGTAGCGGGGGGTTATACAATGAGCAGTTCTTC

v_gene: TRBV9
j_gene: TRBJ2-2
abundance: .
d_gene: .
CDR3aa: CASSVGTDSGELFF
CDR3nt: TGTGCCAGCAGCGTCGGGACTGATTCCGGGGAGCTGTTTTTT

v_gene: TRBV6-1
j_gene: TRBJ1-5
abundance: .
d_gene: .
CDR3aa: CASSEQGLQPQHF
CDR3nt: TGTGCCAGCAGTGAACAGGGGCTACAGCCCCAGCATTTT

v_gene: TRBV14
j_gene: TRBJ1-3
abundance: .
d_gene: TRBD1
CDR3aa: CASSQVLGQGNTIYF
CDR3nt: TGTGCCAGCAGCCAAGTTCTTGGACAGGGGAACACCATATATTTT

v_gene: TRBV6-5
j_gene: TRBJ2-7
abundance: .
d_gene: TRBD1
CDR3aa: CASTGDGYEQYF
CDR3nt: TGTGCCAGTACAGGGGACGGGTACGAGCAGTACTTC

v_gene: TRBV6-1
j_gene: TRBJ1-1
abundance: .
d_gene: .
CDR3aa: CASSEKGVGTEAFF
CDR3nt: TGTGCCAGCAGTGAAAAAGGGGTGGGGACTGAAGCTTTCTTT

v_gene: TRBV7-9
j_gene: TRBJ1-3
abundance: .
d_gene: .
CDR3aa: CASSRSGTYGNTIYF
CDR3nt: TGTGCCAGCAGCAGATCCGGGACTTACGGAAACACCATATATTTT

v_gene: TRBV5-5
j_gene: TRBJ2-5
abundance: .
d_gene: .
CDR3aa: CASSLGLNQETQYF
CDR3nt: TGTGCCAGCAGCCTGGGACTGAACCAAGAGACCCAGTACTTC

v_gene: TRBV21-1
j_gene: TRBJ2-5
abundance: once
d_gene: .
CDR3aa: CATRVGRETQYF
CDR3nt: TGTGCCACCCGGGTTGGTCGAGAGACCCAGTACTTC

v_gene: TRBV28
j_gene: TRBJ1-6
abundance: .
d_gene: .
CDR3aa: CASSGQPTTQYYNSPLHF
CDR3nt: TGTGCCAGCAGCGGACAGCCTACCACTCAATACTATAATTCACCCCTCCACTTT

v_gene: TRBV7-9
j_gene: TRBJ1-2
abundance: once
d_gene: .
CDR3aa: CASGPGPADNYGYTF
CDR3nt: TGTGCCAGCGGCCCTGGGCCAGCGGATAACTATGGCTACACCTTC

v_gene: TRBV5-1
j_gene: TRBJ1-6
abundance: .
d_gene: TRBD1
CDR3aa: CASSAGLTGPQGALHF
CDR3nt: TGCGCCAGCAGCGCGGGTTTAACCGGGCCGCAGGGGGCCCTCCACTTT

v_gene: TRBV3-1/TRBV3-2
j_gene: TRBJ1-1
abundance: .
d_gene: .
CDR3aa: CASSLGGEGTEAFF
CDR3nt: TGTGCCAGCAGTCTAGGGGGAGAAGGAACTGAAGCTTTCTTT

v_gene: TRBV3-1/TRBV3-2
j_gene: TRBJ1-1
abundance: .
d_gene: .
CDR3aa: CASSQVPNTEAFF
CDR3nt: TGTGCCAGCAGCCAAGTCCCTAACACTGAAGCTTTCTTT

v_gene: TRBV5-1
j_gene: TRBJ2-5
abundance: .
d_gene: TRBD2
CDR3aa: CASSLVLAGEKETQYF
CDR3nt: TGCGCCAGCAGCTTGGTTCTAGCGGGGGAAAAAGAGACCCAGTACTTC

v_gene: TRBV3-1/TRBV3-2
j_gene: TRBJ2-7
abundance: once
d_gene: .
CDR3aa: CASSQNPGQTYEQYF
CDR3nt: TGTGCCAGCAGCCAAAACCCGGGACAAACCTACGAGCAGTACTTC

v_gene: TRBV27
j_gene: TRBJ1-1
abundance: .
d_gene: TRBD1
CDR3aa: CASSDGTARGAFF
CDR3nt: TGTGCCAGCAGTGATGGGACAGCCAGAGGGGCTTTCTTT

v_gene: TRBV30
j_gene: TRBJ1-2
abundance: .
d_gene: .
CDR3aa: CAWSVVMSGGRGYTF
CDR3nt: TGTGCCTGGAGTGTTGTCATGTCGGGGGGCCGGGGCTACACCTTC

v_gene: TRBV2
j_gene: TRBJ1-1
abundance: once
d_gene: .
CDR3aa: CASSEAGVEAFF
CDR3nt: TGTGCCAGCAGTGAAGCTGGAGTTGAAGCTTTCTTT

v_gene: TRBV15
j_gene: TRBJ2-6
abundance: once
d_gene: TRBD1
CDR3aa: CATSRTWGQGGISGANVLTF
CDR3nt: TGTGCCACCAGCAGAACCTGGGGACAGGGAGGGATTTCTGGGGCCAACGTCCTGACTTTC

v_gene: TRBV6-5
j_gene: TRBJ1-1
abundance: .
d_gene: .
CDR3aa: CASSYLGSPNTEAFF
CDR3nt: TGTGCCAGCAGTTACTTGGGCAGCCCGAACACTGAAGCTTTCTTT

v_gene: TRBV30
j_gene: TRBJ1-1
abundance: .
d_gene: .
CDR3aa: CAWKGEFHTEAFF
CDR3nt: TGTGCCTGGAAGGGGGAATTCCACACTGAAGCTTTCTTT

v_gene: TRBV7-9
j_gene: TRBJ2-1
abundance: .
d_gene: .
CDR3aa: CASTSGTGVEQFF
CDR3nt: TGTGCCAGCACCTCCGGAACGGGGGTCGAGCAGTTCTTC

v_gene: TRBV7-3
j_gene: TRBJ2-6
abundance: .
d_gene: .
CDR3aa: CASSLNPQGGAGANVLTF
CDR3nt: TGTGCCAGCAGCTTAAACCCTCAAGGGGGGGCTGGGGCCAACGTCCTGACTTTC

v_gene: TRBV30
j_gene: TRBJ1-5
abundance: .
d_gene: .
CDR3aa: CAWSVRRVNQPQHF
CDR3nt: TGTGCCTGGAGTGTACGGCGGGTAAATCAGCCCCAGCATTTT

v_gene: TRBV2
j_gene: TRBJ1-4
abundance: .
d_gene: TRBD1
CDR3aa: CASSEYQGDEKLFF
CDR3nt: TGTGCCAGCAGTGAATATCAGGGGGATGAAAAACTGTTTTTT

v_gene: TRBV19
j_gene: TRBJ2-3
abundance: .
d_gene: TRBD2
CDR3aa: CASSDPAGLAVDTQYF
CDR3nt: TGTGCCAGTAGTGACCCAGCGGGCCTAGCGGTAGATACGCAGTATTTT

v_gene: TRBV7-9
j_gene: TRBJ1-1
abundance: .
d_gene: TRBD1
CDR3aa: CASSRDRDTEAFF
CDR3nt: TGTGCCAGCAGCCGCGACAGGGACACTGAAGCTTTCTTT

v_gene: TRBV18
j_gene: TRBJ2-1
abundance: once
d_gene: TRBD1
CDR3aa: CASSRFGDRNNEQFF
CDR3nt: TGTGCCAGCTCACGGTTCGGGGACAGGAACAATGAGCAGTTCTTC

v_gene: TRBV6-1
j_gene: TRBJ2-1
abundance: .
d_gene: TRBD2
CDR3aa: CASSEEVAGLAGVNEQFF
CDR3nt: TGTGCCAGCAGTGAAGAAGTGGCGGGACTAGCGGGGGTTAATGAGCAGTTCTTC

v_gene: TRBV5-6
j_gene: TRBJ1-5
abundance: .
d_gene: .
CDR3aa: CASSSLNQPQHF
CDR3nt: TGTGCCAGCAGCTCCCTAAATCAGCCCCAGCATTTT

v_gene: TRBV9
j_gene: TRBJ2-1
abundance: .
d_gene: TRBD1
CDR3aa: CASSAGQGVDEQFF
CDR3nt: TGTGCCAGCAGCGCAGGACAGGGGGTGGATGAGCAGTTCTTC

v_gene: TRBV7-3
j_gene: TRBJ2-3
abundance: .
d_gene: TRBD2
CDR3aa: CASSLAPLAGSTDTQYF
CDR3nt: TGTGCCAGCAGCTTAGCCCCGCTAGCGGGGAGCACAGATACGCAGTATTTT

v_gene: TRBV29-1
j_gene: TRBJ1-3
abundance: .
d_gene: .
CDR3aa: CSANTGTISGNTIYF
CDR3nt: TGCAGCGCCAACACAGGGACTATTTCTGGAAACACCATATATTTT

v_gene: TRBV7-2
j_gene: TRBJ1-2
abundance: few
d_gene: .
CDR3aa: CASSPGPLQWGGYTF
CDR3nt: TGTGCCAGCAGCCCCGGGCCCCTTCAATGGGGCGGCTACACCTTC

v_gene: TRBV6-2/TRBV6-3
j_gene: TRBJ2-2
abundance: .
d_gene: TRBD1
CDR3aa: CASSYSQRGPPGELFF
CDR3nt: TGTGCCAGCAGTTACTCCCAGAGGGGGCCCCCCGGGGAGCTGTTTTTT

v_gene: TRBV9
j_gene: TRBJ2-3
abundance: .
d_gene: .
CDR3aa: CASSVVQAPDTQYF
CDR3nt: TGTGCCAGCAGCGTAGTACAGGCCCCGGATACGCAGTATTTT

v_gene: TRBV2
j_gene: TRBJ1-1
abundance: .
d_gene: .
CDR3aa: CARGDTEAFF
CDR3nt: TGTGCCCGCGGGGACACTGAAGCTTTCTTT

v_gene: TRBV2
j_gene: TRBJ2-5
abundance: .
d_gene: TRBD2
CDR3aa: CASSETSGGAETQYF
CDR3nt: TGTGCCAGCAGTGAAACTAGCGGGGGGGCTGAGACCCAGTACTTC

v_gene: TRBV30
j_gene: TRBJ1-2
abundance: few
d_gene: TRBD1
CDR3aa: CAWDRELLNYGYTF
CDR3nt: TGTGCCTGGGACAGGGAACTCCTCAACTATGGCTACACCTTC

v_gene: TRBV2
j_gene: TRBJ2-7
abundance: .
d_gene: .
CDR3aa: CASSAYSYEQYF
CDR3nt: TGTGCCAGCAGTGCGTACAGCTACGAGCAGTACTTC

v_gene: TRBV19
j_gene: TRBJ1-6
abundance: .
d_gene: .
CDR3aa: CASSIGRSPYNSPLHF
CDR3nt: TGTGCCAGTAGTATAGGAAGGAGCCCCTATAATTCACCCCTCCACTTT

v_gene: TRBV30
j_gene: TRBJ1-1
abundance: .
d_gene: .
CDR3aa: CAWRGGGGTEAFF
CDR3nt: TGTGCCTGGAGGGGCGGAGGAGGCACTGAAGCTTTCTTT

v_gene: TRBV7-9
j_gene: TRBJ2-3
abundance: .
d_gene: .
CDR3aa: CASSSPAAGRTLDTQYF
CDR3nt: TGTGCCAGCAGCTCTCCCGCGGCGGGGCGAACCCTAGATACGCAGTATTTT

v_gene: TRBV2
j_gene: TRBJ1-2
abundance: .
d_gene: TRBD1
CDR3aa: CASSEARTGVGYTF
CDR3nt: TGTGCCAGCAGTGAAGCCCGGACAGGGGTTGGCTACACCTTC

v_gene: TRBV10-3
j_gene: TRBJ2-3
abundance: .
d_gene: TRBD1
CDR3aa: CAISETRSGTGTDTQYF
CDR3nt: TGTGCCATCAGTGAAACACGGTCCGGGACAGGCACAGATACGCAGTATTTT

v_gene: TRBV19
j_gene: TRBJ2-1
abundance: .
d_gene: .
CDR3aa: CASRQGARNEQFF
CDR3nt: TGTGCCAGTAGACAGGGAGCCCGCAATGAGCAGTTCTTC

v_gene: TRBV5-1
j_gene: TRBJ2-3
abundance: .
d_gene: .
CDR3aa: CASSFGALGGTQYF
CDR3nt: TGCGCCAGCAGCTTTGGCGCGCTAGGGGGTACGCAGTATTTT

v_gene: TRBV7-9
j_gene: TRBJ1-1
abundance: few
d_gene: .
CDR3aa: CASADRLENTEAFF
CDR3nt: TGTGCCAGCGCTGACCGTCTAGAGAACACTGAAGCTTTCTTT

v_gene: TRBV10-3
j_gene: TRBJ1-1
abundance: .
d_gene: .
CDR3aa: CAIRDLTGEAFF
CDR3nt: TGTGCCATCAGAGATTTGACGGGTGAAGCTTTCTTT